The TCR beta chain under discussion was sequenced for a study of T-cell reconstitution after alpha-beta-depleted transplantation in children. Study-wide findings and caveats: Where some patients showed high TCRbeta diversity at day 60, it came from recipient T cells and thymic progenitors that had survived. Newly generated T cells supplied most T-cell counts and diversity one year post-transplant. The origin of alpha-beta T cells about two months after transplant was reportedly several hundred expanded graft clones.

A note on this clonotype: Its target is unknown.

Preparation of the TCRbeta library was carried out with unique molecular identifiers. One entry per CDR3 protein, called by TCRdb with MiXCR from the PCR reads. The repertoire consists of about a million distinct CDR3 sequences, with under 30% occurring once and the leading ten covering 25% to 35%. The V end lost 4 bases, the J end lost 7 bases, and 20 bases lay between the germline ends. CDR3 length: 16 residues. The chain uses TRBV12-3 or TRBV12-4 and TRBJ2-1; perhaps TRBD2 as D (6 bases). The material sequenced was PBMCs, mostly from graft donor cells, taken 360 days after TCRalphabeta/CD19-depleted stem cell transplant. The sequence was obtained from a boy less than two years old who had a stem cell transplant for SCID, so the T cells may come from the graft donor. CDR3 sequence reads: CASSYSGGGVWNEQFF. CDR3 sequence (DNA): TGTGCCAGCAGTTATTCCGGGGGTGGGGTATGGAATGAGCAGTTCTTC.